These 15 T cell receptor beta chains originate from one sample sequenced in a study of shared clonotypes between healthy human individuals. Some clones are missing from TCRdb's copy, which holds only in-frame ones; the method was immunoSEQ multiplex PCR. This table holds 2.3 million or so clones, more than 85% found once. What was sequenced was naive CD4+ T cells from PBMCs. Indicated subset: CD45RA+ positively selected. These receptors all come from a man aged 18 to 30 in good health. Some clones in this sample may be carry-over from other donors' samples.

V gene TRBV9 combines with J gene TRBJ2-5; a weak D match, TRBD2 (7 bases). The CDR3 totals 15 residues. V was shortened by 1 base and J by 4 bases, with 14 bases between the two germline ends. Per the germline V gene, CDR1 is SGDLS and CDR2 is YYNGEE. The DNA of the CDR3 is TGTGCCAGCAGCGTATCCGGGGGGCCCGTAGAGACCCAGTACTTC. Translated, it gives CASSVSGGPVETQYF.

The genes are TRBV5-4 and TRBJ1-3; D remains unclear. CDR3 size: 14 residues. V was clipped by 3 bases and J by 2 bases, with 9 bases between them. Germline V gives CDR1 SGHNT, CDR2 YYREEE (reference sequence). The CDR3 spells CASSSGRTGNTIYF. For the CDR3, the DNA is TGTGCCAGCAGCTCGGGAAGGACTGGAAACACCATATATTTT.

The chain links TRBV5-1 to TRBJ2-7; the D gene could be TRBD1 or TRBD2 (5 bases each). This CDR3 is 14 amino acids long. Germline values: CDR1 SGHRS, CDR2 YFSETQ. Trimming removed 4 bases from V and 0 bases from J, with 11 bases in between. CDR3 nucleotides: TGCGCCAGCAGCGAGGGGTCCAGCTCCTACGAGCAGTACTTC. Its protein is CASSEGSSSYEQYF.

This chain connects TRBV7-2 to TRBJ2-1; tentatively, D is TRBD2 (7 bases). Germline V lookup: CDR1 SGHTA, CDR2 FQGNSA. This CDR3 comprises 16 residues. The ends were cut back, 5 bases at V and 4 bases at J, with 18 bases in the middle. The chain's CDR3 is CASSLFRGRGYNEQFF. CDR3 coding DNA: TGTGCCAGCAGCCTCTTCCGGGGGAGGGGGTACAATGAGCAGTTCTTC.

The gene calls are TRBV7-6 and TRBJ1-1; D remains ambiguous. The CDR3 extends over 13 amino acids. Germline V gene lookup returns CDR1 SGHVS and CDR2 FNYEAQ. Between the trimmed V and J ends, which lost 7 bases and 0 bases, there was a span of 9 bases. The CDR3 region has the DNA TGTGCCAGCACTGGCAGCTTGAACACTGAAGCTTTCTTT. It yields the protein CASTGSLNTEAFF.

The chain recombines TRBV5-1 with TRBJ2-3; tentatively, D is TRBD1 (6 bases). V was clipped by 2 bases and J by 0 bases, with 10 bases between them. CDR3 size: 15 residues. Germline V gives CDR1 SGHRS, CDR2 YFSETQ. The CDR3 loop is CASSLQGPSTDTQYF. The CDR3 bases are TGCGCCAGCAGCTTACAGGGTCCTAGCACAGATACGCAGTATTTT.

The rearrangement joins TRBV10-3 to TRBJ2-1; weak D call: TRBD1 (7 bases). This CDR3 has 15 residues. V lost 7 bases to trimming and J lost 2 bases, with 15 bases between them. Germline assignment: CDR1 ENHRY and CDR2 SYGVKD. Here the CDR3 DNA reads TGTGCCATCACCGAGGGCGGGACAGCCTACAATGAGCAGTTCTTC. Translated: CAITEGGTAYNEQFF.

This sequence joins TRBV28 and TRBJ1-5, with 7 bases fitting TRBD1. CDR3 length: 14 residues. Germline CDR1 reads MDHEN; CDR2 reads SYDVKM. V trimming: 6 bases; J trimming: 5 bases; junction bases outside the gene matches: 7. CDR3 sequence (DNA): TGTGCCAGCAGGACGACAGGGCAGTATCAGCCCCAGCATTTT. It is translated as CASRTTGQYQPQHF.

This clone appeared a single time. The chain recombines TRBV7-3 with TRBJ2-2; the match to TRBD2 covers 14 bases. The V gene end was trimmed by 4 bases and the J gene end by 5 bases; junction bases not matched to a gene: 9. The CDR3 extends over 18 amino acids. CDR1 and CDR2 (germline): SGHTA, FQGTGA. The CDR3 bases are TGTGCCAGCAGCTCAACCGCGGGACTAGCGGGGGAAACCGGGGAGCTGTTTTTT. Encoded protein: CASSSTAGLAGETGELFF.

CDR3: CASRFTSSAGGLTYEQYF. The CDR3 region has the DNA TGTGCCAGTAGATTCACTTCATCGGCGGGGGGGCTAACCTACGAGCAGTACTTC. The rearrangement uses TRBV19 and TRBJ2-7, with 9 bases identical to TRBD2. Germline V lookup: CDR1 LNHDA, CDR2 SQIVND (reference sequence). The length of the CDR3 is 18 residues. V was pared by 6 bases and J by 2 bases, with 17 bases of the junction left unmatched.

The rearrangement links TRBV6-6 to TRBJ2-6, with unresolved D. The V gene lost 11 bases and the J gene lost 2 bases, with 10 bases spanning the gap. Germline-derived CDR1 and CDR2 are MNHNY and SVGAGI (reference sequence). This CDR3 is built from 13 residues. The CDR3 region is CASPAPGANVLTF. The DNA for the CDR3 is TGTGCCTCCCCGGCCCCTGGGGCCAACGTCCTGACTTTC.

The V gene is TRBV30, the J gene TRBJ2-6, with D perhaps TRBD1 (6 bases). Trimming shortened V by 7 bases and J by 0 bases, and 16 bases separated the two germline ends. Per the germline V gene, CDR1 is GTSNPN and CDR2 is SVGIG (reference sequence). The CDR3 is 16 residues long. CDR3 in amino acids: CASTTGFLSGANVLTF. CDR3 DNA: TGTGCCTCAACTACAGGGTTCCTCTCTGGGGCCAACGTCCTGACTTTC.

The gene calls are TRBV11-2 and TRBJ2-1; 8 bases fit TRBD1. Germline CDR1 reads SGHAT; CDR2 reads FQNNGV. The CDR3 sequence is 12 residues long. J lost 14 bases, V lost 4 bases, and 7 bases had no gene match. The CDR3 reads CASSSLQGAKFF. The CDR3 DNA reads as TGTGCCAGCAGCTCCCTCCAGGGGGCTAAGTTCTTC.

This chain joins TRBV9 and TRBJ1-1; D gene unclear. V was clipped by 3 bases and J by 1 base, with 10 bases between them. The germline gives CDR1 SGDLS, CDR2 YYNGEE. This CDR3 is built from 14 residues. The CDR3 region has the DNA TGTGCCAGCAGCGCCCAAACCTCGAACACTGAAGCTTTCTTT. Translation: CASSAQTSNTEAFF. Using reference TRBV9 and TRBJ1-1 for the parts outside the CDR3, the full variable domain is DSGVTQTPKHLITATGQRVTLRCSPRSGDLSVYWYQQSLDQGLQFLIQYYNGEERAKGNILERFSAQQFPDLHSELNLSSLELGDSALYFCASSAQTSNTEAFFGQGTRLTVV.

This clone was seen a single time. The chain has TRBV5-4 and TRBJ2-1, with D perhaps matching TRBD2 (6 bases). Per germline, CDR1 SGHNT and CDR2 YYREEE (reference sequence). CDR3 length equals 15 residues. V lost 0 bases and J lost 5, with 12 bases in between. In nucleotides, the CDR3 is TGTGCCAGCAGCTTGGGGGCAGGCGGGGACAATGAGCAGTTCTTC. Protein product: CASSLGAGGDNEQFF.